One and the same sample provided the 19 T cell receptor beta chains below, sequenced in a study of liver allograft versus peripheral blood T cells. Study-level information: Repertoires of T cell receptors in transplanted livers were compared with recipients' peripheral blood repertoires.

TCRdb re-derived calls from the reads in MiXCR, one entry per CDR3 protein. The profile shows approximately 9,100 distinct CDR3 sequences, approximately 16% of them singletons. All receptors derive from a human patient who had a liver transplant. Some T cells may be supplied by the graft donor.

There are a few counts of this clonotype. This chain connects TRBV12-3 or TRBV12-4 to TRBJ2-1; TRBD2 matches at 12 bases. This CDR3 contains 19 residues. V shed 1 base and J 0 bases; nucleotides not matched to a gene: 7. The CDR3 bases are TGTGCCAGCAGTTTAGGACTAGCGGGGGACTTGAACTCCTACAATGAGCAGTTCTTC. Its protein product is CASSLGLAGDLNSYNEQFF.

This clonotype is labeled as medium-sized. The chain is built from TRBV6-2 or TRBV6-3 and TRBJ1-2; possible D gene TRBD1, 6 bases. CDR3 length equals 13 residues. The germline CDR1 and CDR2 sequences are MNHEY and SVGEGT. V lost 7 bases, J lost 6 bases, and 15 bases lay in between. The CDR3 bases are TGTGCCAGCACCTACCTGGACAGCAATGGCTACACCTTC. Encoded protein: CASTYLDSNGYTF.

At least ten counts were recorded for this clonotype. The CDR3, as DNA: TGCAGTGCTAGAGGGTCCAGCGGACCTAATACACACTACAATGAGCAGTTCTTC. Translated: CSARGSSGPNTHYNEQFF. The V gene is TRBV20-1, the J gene TRBJ2-1, with D maybe TRBD2 (5 bases). The CDR3 covers 18 residues. CDR1 is DFQATT and CDR2 is SNEGSKA in the germline V gene (reference sequence). With 1 base removed from V and 3 bases from J, the gap between germline ends came to 22 bases.

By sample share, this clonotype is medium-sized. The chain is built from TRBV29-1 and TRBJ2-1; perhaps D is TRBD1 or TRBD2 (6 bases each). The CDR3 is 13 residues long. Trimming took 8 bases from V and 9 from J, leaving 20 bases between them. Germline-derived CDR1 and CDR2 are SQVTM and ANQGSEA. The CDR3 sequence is CSSGGHKGLEQFF. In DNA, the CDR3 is TGCAGCTCCGGGGGACATAAGGGTCTTGAGCAGTTCTTC.

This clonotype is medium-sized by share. The CDR3 DNA sequence: TGTGCCAGCTCACCACTACAGGGGGCGAATGAAAAACTGTTTTTT. It translates to CASSPLQGANEKLFF. The chain joins TRBV18 to TRBJ1-4; 9 positions agree with TRBD1. J gave up 5 bases and V 1 base, and 2 bases lay outside the gene matches. Germline CDR1 is KGHSH and CDR2 is LQKENI. This CDR3 spans 15 amino acids.

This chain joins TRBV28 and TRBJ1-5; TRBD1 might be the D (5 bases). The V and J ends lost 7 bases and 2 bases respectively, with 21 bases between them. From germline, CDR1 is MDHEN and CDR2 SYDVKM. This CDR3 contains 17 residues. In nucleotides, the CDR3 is TGTGCCAGCACCTCGGGCGAGGGGCGTGGGGGCAATCAGCCCCAGCATTTT. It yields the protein CASTSGEGRGGNQPQHF.

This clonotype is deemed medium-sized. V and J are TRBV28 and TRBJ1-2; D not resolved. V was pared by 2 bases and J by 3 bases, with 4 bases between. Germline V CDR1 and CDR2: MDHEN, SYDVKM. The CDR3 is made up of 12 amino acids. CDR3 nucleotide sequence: TGTGCCAGCAGTTTACAAGACTATGGCTACACCTTC. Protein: CASSLQDYGYTF.

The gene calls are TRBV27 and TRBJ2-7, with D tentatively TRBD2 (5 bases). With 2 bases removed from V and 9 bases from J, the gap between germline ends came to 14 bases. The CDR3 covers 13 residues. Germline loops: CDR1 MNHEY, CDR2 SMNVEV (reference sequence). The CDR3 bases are TGTGCCAGCAGTTTAGGTCGGGAAGGTTGGCAGTACTTC. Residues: CASSLGREGWQYF.

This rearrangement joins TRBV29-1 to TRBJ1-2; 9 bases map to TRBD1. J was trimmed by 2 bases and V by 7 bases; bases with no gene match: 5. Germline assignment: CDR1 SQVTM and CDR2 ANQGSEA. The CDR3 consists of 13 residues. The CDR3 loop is CSAGTGLNYGYTF. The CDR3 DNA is TGCAGCGCTGGGACAGGGCTGAACTATGGCTACACCTTC.

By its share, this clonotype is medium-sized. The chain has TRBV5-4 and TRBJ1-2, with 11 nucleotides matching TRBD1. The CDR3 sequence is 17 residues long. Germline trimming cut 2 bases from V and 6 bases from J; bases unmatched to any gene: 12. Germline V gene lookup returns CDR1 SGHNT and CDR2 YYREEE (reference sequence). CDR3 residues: CASSFPPGQGALHGYTF. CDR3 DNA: TGTGCCAGCAGCTTTCCACCAGGACAGGGGGCTTTGCATGGCTACACCTTC.

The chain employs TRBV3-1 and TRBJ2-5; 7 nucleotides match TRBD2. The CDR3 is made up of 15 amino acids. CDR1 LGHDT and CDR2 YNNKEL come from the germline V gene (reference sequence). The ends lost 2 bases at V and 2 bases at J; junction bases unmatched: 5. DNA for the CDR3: TGTGCCAGCAGCCAAAGCCCCGGGGGGCAAGAGACCCAGTACTTC. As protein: CASSQSPGGQETQYF.

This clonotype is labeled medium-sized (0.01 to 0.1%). The CDR3, as DNA: TGTGCCACCAGTGGAGAGGGACGAAGCACAGATACGCAGTATTTT. Amino acids: CATSGEGRSTDTQYF. The J gene is TRBJ2-3, the V gene TRBV24-1; D assignment may be TRBD1 or TRBD2 (5 bases each). The germline V and J ends were trimmed by 5 bases and 0 bases, with 11 bases remaining between them. The CDR3 contains 15 residues. From germline, CDR1 is KGHDR and CDR2 SFDVKD.

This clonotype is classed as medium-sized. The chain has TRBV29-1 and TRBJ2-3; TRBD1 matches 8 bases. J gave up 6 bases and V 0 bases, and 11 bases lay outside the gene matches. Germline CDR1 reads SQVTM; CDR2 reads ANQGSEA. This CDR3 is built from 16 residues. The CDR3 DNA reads TGCAGCGTTGAAGAGGTACCAGGGGGCGCTTGGGATACGCAGTATTTT. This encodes CSVEEVPGGAWDTQYF.

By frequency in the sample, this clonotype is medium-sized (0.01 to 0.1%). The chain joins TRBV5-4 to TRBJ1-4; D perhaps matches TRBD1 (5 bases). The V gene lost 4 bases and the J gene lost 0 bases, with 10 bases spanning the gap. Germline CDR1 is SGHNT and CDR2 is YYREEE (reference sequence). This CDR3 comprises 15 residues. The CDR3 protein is CASSQDTSTNEKLFF. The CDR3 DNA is TGTGCCAGCAGCCAGGACACCTCAACTAATGAAAAACTGTTTTTT.

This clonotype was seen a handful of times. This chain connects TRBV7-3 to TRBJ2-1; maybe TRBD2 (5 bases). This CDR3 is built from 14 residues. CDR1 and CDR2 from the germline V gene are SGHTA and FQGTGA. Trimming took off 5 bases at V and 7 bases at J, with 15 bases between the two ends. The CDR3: CASSPHGGGNEQFF. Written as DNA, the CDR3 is TGTGCCAGCAGCCCACACGGAGGTGGGAATGAGCAGTTCTTC.

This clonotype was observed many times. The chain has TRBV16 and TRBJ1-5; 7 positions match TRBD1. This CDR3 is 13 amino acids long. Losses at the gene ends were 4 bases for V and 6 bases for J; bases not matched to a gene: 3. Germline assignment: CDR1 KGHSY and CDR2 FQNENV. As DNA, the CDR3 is TGTGCCAGCAGCCGAGAGGGGGCTCAGCCCCAGCATTTT. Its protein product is CASSREGAQPQHF.

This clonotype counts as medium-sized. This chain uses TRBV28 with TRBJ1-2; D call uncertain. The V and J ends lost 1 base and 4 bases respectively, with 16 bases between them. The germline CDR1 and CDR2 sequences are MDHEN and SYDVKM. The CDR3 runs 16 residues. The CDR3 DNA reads TGTGCCAGCAGTTTATTAACCCTAACCCAAGGCTATGGCTACACCTTC. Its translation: CASSLLTLTQGYGYTF.

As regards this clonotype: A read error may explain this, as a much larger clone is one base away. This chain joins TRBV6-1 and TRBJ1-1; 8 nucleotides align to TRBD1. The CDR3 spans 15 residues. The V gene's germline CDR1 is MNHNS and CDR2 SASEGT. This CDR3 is CDSTESGGVGTEAFF. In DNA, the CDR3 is TGTGACAGCACCGAGTCAGGGGGCGTCGGCACTGAAGCTTTCTTT.

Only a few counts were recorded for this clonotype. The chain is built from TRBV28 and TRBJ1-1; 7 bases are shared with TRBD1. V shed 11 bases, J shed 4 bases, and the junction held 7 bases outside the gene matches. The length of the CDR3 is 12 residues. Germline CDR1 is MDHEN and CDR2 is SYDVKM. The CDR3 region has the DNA TGTGCCGCAGGAGGGGGCGCCACTGAAGCTTTCTTT. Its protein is CAAGGGATEAFF.